Described below is a single TCR beta chain sequence and its context. What it recognizes is unknown. This sample was included in a study of monozygotic twins with inflammatory bowel disease. Regarding the study as a whole: Repertoire similarity matched across concordant and discordant twins, perhaps owing to limited power. No distinction between different T cell subtypes was possible. Whereas healthy co-twins had higher TCRbeta diversity (inverse Simpson), IBD patients had lower diversity.

The CDR3 has 14 amino acids. CDR1 is GTSNPN and CDR2 is SVGIG in the germline V gene (reference sequence). TCRdb re-called the 5' RACE reads; every CDR3 protein appears as one record, without DNA. In all, the sample yields about 170,000 distinct CDR3 sequences. The source material was blood. The origin of this receptor is a human donor with ulcerative colitis or Crohn's disease, or a healthy co-twin of an affected twin (not recorded which). This chain joins TRBV30 and TRBJ2-1; TCRdb's assignment of TRBD2 cannot be checked, as there is no DNA. The CDR3 loop is CAWLEGLGGNEQFF.